The 18 T cell receptor beta chains listed next were all sequenced from one sample in a study of a mutant IDH1 vaccine in newly diagnosed glioma. Time point reported: baseline, week 1 (first vaccination visit). As to treatment: pre-vaccination baseline after standard-of-care therapy. Some clones are missing from TCRdb's copy, which holds only in-frame ones; the method was immunoSEQ multiplex PCR. The sample holds 30,000 to 40,000 clones, about 80% seen once. The sequenced sample was peripheral blood mononuclear cells (PBMCs), obtained from a glioma patient treated with radiotherapy, temozolomide or both. The receptors stem from a man aged 50-59 years with glioma. Some clones in this sample may be carry-over from other donors' samples.

The chain carries TRBV4-3 and TRBJ1-6, with 7 bases aligning to TRBD1. The CDR3 runs to 13 residues. The germline CDR1 and CDR2 sequences are LGHNA and YSLEER. J gave up 12 bases and V 1 base, and 3 bases lay outside the gene matches. CDR3 loop: CASSQAQGEPLHF. In DNA form, the CDR3 reads TGCGCCAGCAGCCAAGCCCAGGGGGAACCCCTCCACTTT.

The rearrangement joins TRBV2 to TRBJ1-1; 7 nucleotides agree with TRBD1. The CDR3 has 14 amino acids. CDR1 is SNHLY, CDR2 FYNNEI, per germline. With V trimmed by 6 bases and J by 1 base, 5 bases remained unmatched. CDR3 region: CASSRDSQNTEAFF. The CDR3 DNA reads as TGTGCCAGCAGCCGGGACAGCCAGAACACTGAAGCTTTCTTT.

The J gene is TRBJ2-1, the V gene TRBV6-5; D not resolved. V lost 0 bases and J lost 11, with 17 bases in between. The CDR3 has 15 amino acids. Per the germline V gene, CDR1 is MNHEY and CDR2 is SVGAGI. The CDR3 protein is CASSYSTGSLLKQFF. The CDR3 nucleotides read TGTGCCAGCAGTTACTCGACTGGCAGCCTATTGAAGCAGTTCTTC.

The genes are TRBV27 and TRBJ2-5, with 9 bases lining up with TRBD1. V was pared by 5 bases and J by 4 bases, with 8 bases of the junction left unmatched. Germline V CDR1 and CDR2: MNHEY, SMNVEV (reference sequence). This CDR3 is built from 15 residues. The CDR3 bases are TGTGCCAGCAGTCTTAACAGGGGGCCGGGAGAGACCCAGTACTTC. It encodes CASSLNRGPGETQYF.

V usage is TRBV19 and J usage is TRBJ2-6; maybe TRBD2 (5 bases). The V gene's germline CDR1 is LNHDA and CDR2 SQIVND (reference sequence). V was trimmed by 5 bases and J by 4 bases, leaving 9 bases between them. The CDR3 extends over 14 amino acids. The CDR3 DNA is TGTGCCAGTAGTGAGGGCGGCGGGGCCAACGTCCTGACTTTC. Amino acid sequence: CASSEGGGANVLTF.

V is TRBV6-6 and J is TRBJ1-3; the D is unclear. Trimming removed 7 bases at V and 2 bases at J, with 9 bases between. The CDR3 has 13 amino acids. Germline assignment: CDR1 MNHNY and CDR2 SVGAGI (reference sequence). Written as DNA, the CDR3 is TGTGCCAGCATCCCGGGCGCTGGAAACACCATATATTTT. This codes for CASIPGAGNTIYF.

V is TRBV27 and J is TRBJ2-3, with 8 bases identical to TRBD1. The CDR3 has 17 amino acids. Germline assignment: CDR1 MNHEY and CDR2 SMNVEV (reference sequence). Germline trimming cut 4 bases from V and 2 bases from J; bases unmatched to any gene: 11. The CDR3 loop reads CASSYSPDRVNTDTQYF. CDR3 nucleotide sequence: TGTGCCAGCAGTTACAGCCCGGACAGGGTAAACACAGATACGCAGTATTTT.

This clone appeared a few times. The chain combines TRBV6-1 with TRBJ1-5, with D unclear. With 6 bases removed from V and 5 bases from J, the gap between germline ends came to 8 bases. CDR1 and CDR2 from the germline V gene are MNHNS and SASEGT. The length of the CDR3 is 12 residues. The DNA of the CDR3 is TGTGCCAGCAGGTTCAGTGATCAGCCCCAGCATTTT. Protein: CASRFSDQPQHF.

This clone was found once. The CDR3 here is CASSSDRQYEQYF. The CDR3 DNA reads TGTGCCAGCAGCTCGGACAGGCAGTACGAGCAGTACTTC. This chain joins TRBV7-9 and TRBJ2-7; 7 bases agree with TRBD1. CDR1 and CDR2 from the germline V gene are SEHNR and FQNEAQ (reference sequence). This CDR3 comprises 13 residues. The J segment lost 4 bases and the V segment lost 4 bases, leaving 4 bases of the junction unmatched. The variable domain in full, with the rest retrieved from reference TRBV7-9 and TRBJ2-7, is DTGVSQNPRHKITKRGQNVTFRCDPISEHNRLYWYRQTLGQGPEFLTYFQNEAQLEKSRLLSDRFSAERPKGSFSTLEIQRTEQGDSAMYLCASSSDRQYEQYFGPGTRLTVT.

The chain links TRBV27 to TRBJ2-3, with D unresolved. V lost 5 bases to trimming and J lost 4 bases, with 10 bases between them. The germline gives CDR1 MNHEY, CDR2 SMNVEV (reference sequence). The CDR3 is made up of 13 amino acids. The CDR3 reads CASSPGRADTQYF. The CDR3 DNA reads TGTGCCAGCAGTCCAGGACGTGCAGATACGCAGTATTTT.

The chain employs TRBV4-1 and TRBJ2-7; tentative D call: TRBD1 (5 bases). The CDR3 runs 14 residues. Trimming shortened V by 4 bases and J by 3 bases, and 13 bases separated the two germline ends. Per germline, CDR1 MGHRA and CDR2 YSYEKL. The CDR3 DNA sequence: TGCGCCAGCAGCCTAGATCCCCAGGGCTACGAGCAGTACTTC. Amino acids: CASSLDPQGYEQYF.

This clone was recorded a few times. The chain uses TRBV5-6 and TRBJ2-3; D unresolved. Trimming shortened V by 0 bases and J by 2 bases, and 7 bases separated the two germline ends. CDR3 length equals 14 residues. Per germline, CDR1 SGHDT and CDR2 YYEEEE. As DNA, the CDR3 is TGTGCCAGCAGCTTGGTACGAGTCACAGATACGCAGTATTTT. It encodes CASSLVRVTDTQYF.

The CDR3 is CATLLGTEQYF. CDR3 coding DNA: TGTGCCACCCTTTTGGGGACAGAGCAGTACTTC. The V call is TRBV19, the J call TRBJ2-7; a weak D match, TRBD1 (6 bases). Per germline, CDR1 LNHDA and CDR2 SQIVND (reference sequence). The ends were cut back, 10 bases at V and 7 bases at J, with 14 bases in the middle. The CDR3 has 11 residues.

This clone was counted only a few times. V is TRBV5-8 and J is TRBJ2-1, with no clear D. This CDR3 is 14 amino acids long. Per germline, CDR1 SGHTS and CDR2 YDEGEE. Trimming pared 0 bases from V and 2 bases from J, leaving 6 bases between. The CDR3, as DNA: TGTGCCAGCAGCTTGGTAAACGCCTACAATGAGCAGTTCTTC. Protein: CASSLVNAYNEQFF.

This chain joins TRBV5-1 and TRBJ2-5; 10 positions agree with TRBD1. Germline CDR1 and CDR2: SGHRS and YFSETQ. This CDR3 comprises 15 residues. Trimming cost V 3 bases and J 5 bases; bases outside gene matches: 7. The CDR3 DNA sequence: TGCGCCAGCAGCTCAGGACAGGGGGGGTCGGAGACCCAGTACTTC. As protein: CASSSGQGGSETQYF.

V is TRBV14 and J is TRBJ1-2; D is uncertain. V dropped 3 bases and J dropped 4 bases, with 18 bases sitting between them. The CDR3 is 16 residues long. Germline CDR1 SGHDN, CDR2 FVKESK. CDR3 coding DNA: TGTGCCAGCAGCCATTCTTTTAGACCAGACCTCTATGGCTACACCTTC. It encodes CASSHSFRPDLYGYTF.

The chain employs TRBV6-1 and TRBJ2-3; 8 bases agree with TRBD1. The CDR3 loop spans 14 amino acids. V shed 6 bases, J shed 2 bases, and the junction held 4 bases outside the gene matches. Germline assignment: CDR1 MNHNS and CDR2 SASEGT. CDR3 in DNA: TGTGCCAGCAGCGGGACAGGTAACACAGATACGCAGTATTTT. Translation gives CASSGTGNTDTQYF.

This chain connects TRBV28 to TRBJ2-3; no reliable D call. Germline-derived CDR1 and CDR2 are MDHEN and SYDVKM. The CDR3 runs 13 residues. V lost 7 bases and J 2 bases, leaving 10 bases between the germline ends. Here the CDR3 DNA reads TGTGCCAGCAATCTGGCGAACACAGATACGCAGTATTTT. This gives the protein CASNLANTDTQYF.